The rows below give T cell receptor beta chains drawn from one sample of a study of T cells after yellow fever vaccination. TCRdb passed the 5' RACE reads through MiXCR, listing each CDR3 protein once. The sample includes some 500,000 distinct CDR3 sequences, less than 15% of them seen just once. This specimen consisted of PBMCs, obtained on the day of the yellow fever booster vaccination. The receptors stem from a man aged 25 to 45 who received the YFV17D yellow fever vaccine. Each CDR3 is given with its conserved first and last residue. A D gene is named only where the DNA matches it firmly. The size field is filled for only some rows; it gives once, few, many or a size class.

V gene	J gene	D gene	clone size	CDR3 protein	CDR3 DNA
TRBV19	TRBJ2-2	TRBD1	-	CASFDDRGPGELFF	TGTGCCAGTTTCGACGACAGGGGTCCCGGGGAGCTGTTTTTT
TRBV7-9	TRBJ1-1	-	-	CASSVTGNTEAFF	TGTGCCAGCAGCGTGACAGGGAACACTGAAGCTTTCTTT
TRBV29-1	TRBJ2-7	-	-	CSVGSFYEQYF	TGCAGCGTTGGAAGTTTCTACGAGCAGTACTTC
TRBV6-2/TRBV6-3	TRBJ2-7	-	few	CASSLRPNPPNYEQYF	TGTGCCAGCAGCTTAAGACCGAACCCTCCTAACTACGAGCAGTACTTC
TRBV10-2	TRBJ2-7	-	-	CASSESGWEYYEQYF	TGCGCCAGCAGTGAATCTGGGTGGGAGTACTACGAGCAGTACTTC
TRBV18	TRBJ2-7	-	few	CASSPATGTTPNEQYF	TGTGCCAGCTCGCCGGCGACAGGGACTACCCCTAACGAGCAGTACTTC
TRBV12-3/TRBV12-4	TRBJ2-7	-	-	CAVSKGGEGEQYF	TGTGCCGTTTCGAAGGGGGGGGAGGGCGAGCAGTACTTC
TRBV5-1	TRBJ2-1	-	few	CASSLTTLGEQFF	TGCGCCAGCAGCTTGACAACCCTAGGGGAGCAGTTCTTC
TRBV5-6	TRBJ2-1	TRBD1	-	CASRAKDRGRRSEQFF	TGTGCCAGCAGGGCAAAAGACAGGGGGCGACGAAGTGAGCAGTTCTTC
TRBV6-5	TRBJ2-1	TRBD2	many	CASSSESSGRAFEQFF	TGTGCCAGCAGTTCTGAATCTAGCGGGAGGGCCTTTGAGCAGTTCTTC
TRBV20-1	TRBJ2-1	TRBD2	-	CSARDLAGGYNEQFF	TGCAGTGCTAGAGATCTAGCGGGAGGGTACAATGAGCAGTTCTTC
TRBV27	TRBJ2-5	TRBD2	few	CASSSTGGASETQYF	TGTGCCAGCAGTTCCACCGGGGGGGCATCAGAGACCCAGTACTTC
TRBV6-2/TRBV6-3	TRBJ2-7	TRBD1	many	CASSWTGPSYEQYF	TGTGCCAGCAGTTGGACAGGCCCCTCCTACGAGCAGTACTTC
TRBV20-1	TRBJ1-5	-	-	CSARSGERISNQPQHF	TGCAGTGCTAGATCCGGGGAACGGATTAGCAATCAGCCCCAGCATTTT
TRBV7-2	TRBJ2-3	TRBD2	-	CASSLLAGGPLDTQYF	TGTGCCAGCAGCTTACTGGCGGGAGGGCCTTTGGATACGCAGTATTTT
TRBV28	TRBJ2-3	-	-	CASANWALGTDTQYF	TGTGCCAGCGCGAACTGGGCTTTGGGCACAGATACGCAGTATTTT
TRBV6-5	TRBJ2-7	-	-	CASSYSEGVTYEQYF	TGTGCCAGCAGTTACTCGGAAGGGGTCACCTACGAGCAGTACTTC
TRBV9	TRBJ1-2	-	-	CASSEGRSKDYGYTF	TGTGCCAGCAGCGAGGGCAGGAGTAAGGACTATGGCTACACCTTC
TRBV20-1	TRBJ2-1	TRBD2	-	CSAYRAGVNEQFF	TGCAGTGCTTACCGAGCGGGAGTGAATGAGCAGTTCTTC
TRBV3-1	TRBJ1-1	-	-	CASSPPGPKKAEAFF	TGTGCCAGCAGCCCTCCTGGACCAAAAAAGGCTGAAGCTTTCTTT
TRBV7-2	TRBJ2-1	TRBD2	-	CASSFGLAGSNEQFF	TGTGCCAGCAGCTTTGGACTAGCGGGGTCCAATGAGCAGTTCTTC
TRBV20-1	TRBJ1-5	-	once	CSASVKGVRAYSNQPQHF	TGCAGTGCTAGCGTGAAGGGTGTCCGCGCTTATAGCAATCAGCCCCAGCATTTT
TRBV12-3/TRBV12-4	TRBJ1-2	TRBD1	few	CASSGPGQGFYGYTF	TGTGCCAGCAGTGGACCGGGACAGGGCTTCTATGGCTACACCTTC
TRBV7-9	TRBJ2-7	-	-	CAISLVVREQYF	TGTGCCATCAGCTTAGTAGTTAGAGAGCAGTACTTC
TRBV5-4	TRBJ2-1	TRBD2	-	CASSLPPAWTSVNEQFF	TGTGCCAGCAGCTTACCCCCGGCTTGGACTAGCGTGAATGAGCAGTTCTTC